The T cell receptor (beta chain) described here comes from a study of identical twins. Everyone who gave samples was a healthy Caucasian. Remarks on this clonotype: What it binds is not known.

Whole-study findings and limits: It was cross-sectional statistical analysis, not following the same donors, that the conclusions relied on. Modelling underestimated the level of out-of-frame TCR alpha sharing observed in monozygotic twins. Zero-insertion analyses could be partly confounded by invariant MAIT and iNKT cells.

A single record per CDR3 protein comes from TCRdb applying MiXCR to the 5' RACE reads. The repertoire holds 1.5 million or so distinct CDR3 sequences, with roughly 35% as singletons. This clonotype was sampled from a newborn girl in good health. Sample: cord blood.

The chain's CDR3 is CASSIADETTDTQYF. DNA of the CDR3: TGTGCCAGTAGTATAGCGGACGAGACGACAGATACGCAGTATTTT. This chain links TRBV19 with TRBJ2-3; D gene unclear. This CDR3 is built from 15 residues. V dropped 1 base and J dropped 3 bases, with 11 bases sitting between them. Per the germline V gene, CDR1 is LNHDA and CDR2 is SQIVND (reference sequence).